This T cell receptor beta chain was recorded in a study of cytomegalovirus exposure and HLA in healthy donors. The PCR made use of 60 Vbeta and 13 Jbeta primers. Clones were read by immunoSEQ multiplex PCR, and TCRdb kept only the in-frame ones, dropping some. The table includes tens of thousands of clones, approximately 76% detected once. Trimming shortened V by 3 bases and J by 3 bases, and 12 bases separated the two germline ends. Germline V gives CDR1 SGHRS, CDR2 YFSETQ. CDR3 length: 15 residues. The receptor comes from a middle-aged man in good health and CMV-seronegative. The sample was PBMCs. The chain couples TRBV5-1 to TRBJ2-2, with a weak D call TRBD1 (6 bases). CDR3 amino acids: CASSSAHRDTGELFF. The CDR3 DNA follows: TGCGCCAGCAGCTCGGCGCACAGGGACACCGGGGAGCTGTTTTTT.